Following are 6 T cell receptor beta chains from one sample sequenced in a study of T cells in Graves' hyperthyroidism and ophthalmopathy. Amplification targeted TCR beta CDR3 regions from RNA transcripts. HTBI primers were the set used in a first-round RT-PCR of the TCR CDR3. TCRdb redid the calling of the multiplex PCR reads with MiXCR, one entry per CDR3 protein. The table records about 350,000 distinct CDR3 sequences, roughly 19% of them present only once. The sequenced sample was blood. These receptor sequences come from a woman aged 18-29 years with Graves' hyperthyroidism.

This clonotype was found a few times. V gene TRBV3-1 combines with J gene TRBJ1-2; the D is unclear. CDR1 and CDR2 from the germline V gene are LGHDT and YNNKEL (reference sequence). V gave up 0 bases and J gave up 3 bases, with 11 bases separating them. CDR3 length: 15 amino acids. The CDR3 spells CASSQEFASYYGYTF. The CDR3 DNA reads TGTGCCAGCAGCCAAGAGTTTGCCAGCTACTATGGCTACACCTTC. Full variable domain (rest looked up from reference TRBV3-1 and TRBJ1-2): DTAVSQTPKYLVTQMGNDKSIKCEQNLGHDTMYWYKQDSKKFLKIMFSYNNKELIINETVPNRFSPKSPDKAHLNLHINSLELGDSAVYFCASSQEFASYYGYTFGSGTRLTVV.

This clonotype was recorded once. The chain recombines TRBV18 with TRBJ2-7; maybe TRBD1 (6 bases). The CDR3 extends over 18 amino acids. The V end was cut by 8 bases, the J end by 1 base, with 27 bases between. Germline CDR1 is KGHSH and CDR2 is LQKENI. This chain's CDR3 is CASRGYKQGFTYSYEQYF. CDR3 nucleotides: TGTGCCAGCCGCGGCTATAAACAGGGCTTTACATATTCCTACGAGCAGTACTTC.

Ten or more counts support this clonotype. The V call is TRBV15, the J call TRBJ1-1; tentatively, D is TRBD1 (6 bases). This CDR3 spans 15 amino acids. Trimming pared 4 bases from V and 3 bases from J, leaving 15 bases between. Germline V gene sequence: CDR1 LNHNV, CDR2 YYDKDF (reference sequence). The CDR3 region is CATSKNREWDTEAFF. The CDR3 DNA reads as TGTGCCACCAGCAAGAACAGGGAATGGGACACTGAAGCTTTCTTT.

This clonotype was recorded at least ten times. The chain employs TRBV30 and TRBJ1-5; the D gene is possibly TRBD1 (5 bases). CDR3 length: 14 amino acids. V was trimmed by 5 bases and J by 0 bases, leaving 11 bases between them. Germline loops: CDR1 GTSNPN, CDR2 SVGIG (reference sequence). CDR3 sequence (DNA): TGTGCCTGGGACCCAGGGTATAGCAATCAGCCCCAGCATTTT. Amino acids: CAWDPGYSNQPQHF.

In this sample, this clonotype turned up many times. The chain couples TRBV6-1 to TRBJ1-2, with D maybe TRBD1 (5 bases). Trimming took off 2 bases at V and 6 bases at J, with 10 bases between the two ends. CDR1 and CDR2 from the germline V gene are MNHNS and SASEGT. The CDR3 extends over 13 amino acids. The CDR3: CASSERDGDGYTF. The CDR3 DNA reads TGTGCCAGCAGTGAACGGGACGGCGATGGCTACACCTTC.

This clonotype was observed at least ten times. This sequence joins TRBV6-5 and TRBJ2-2; D perhaps matches TRBD1 (5 bases). V shed 2 bases and J shed 1 base, with 8 bases lying between them. From germline, CDR1 is MNHEY and CDR2 SVGAGI. The CDR3 loop spans 15 amino acids. The CDR3 nucleotides read TGTGCCAGCAGTTACGTAGGGGTGAACACCGGGGAGCTGTTTTTT. Translating it yields CASSYVGVNTGELFF.